This T cell receptor beta chain was identified during a study of monozygotic twins with inflammatory bowel disease. Study-wide findings and caveats: Healthy co-twins had higher TCRbeta inverse Simpson diversity than their IBD twins. Twins with IBD had fewer clonotypes in common with others than healthy twins, particularly during disease activity. Limited power may explain why concordant and discordant twins showed no difference in repertoire similarity. Patient repertoire variability may have increased through differing immunosuppressive treatments.

For this clonotype: Its antigen is unidentified.

This CDR3 is 14 amino acids long. Germline values: CDR1 SGHTA, CDR2 FQGNSA. Using the 5' RACE reads, TCRdb records one entry per CDR3 protein without DNA. The listing contains 90,000 to 110,000 distinct CDR3 sequences. The receptor was isolated from a human donor with ulcerative colitis or Crohn's disease, or a healthy co-twin of an affected twin (not recorded which). The source material was blood. This chain connects TRBV7-2 to TRBJ2-5; the D gene TCRdb calls, TRBD2, cannot be checked with no DNA. CDR3 region: CASSQGLAGGTQYF.